This T cell receptor (beta chain) originates from a study of metastatic and nonmetastatic thyroid tumors. Study background: A comparison of repertoires was made across blood and tumor or nodule tissue from malignant and benign thyroid patients. Findings of the study overall: According to reports, the diversity of TCR beta was significantly higher in malignant thyroid tumors than in benign nodules, and this held in both blood and tumor samples.

Germline assignment: CDR1 SGHNT and CDR2 YYREEE (reference sequence). There are 16 residues in the CDR3. Trimming at V came to 3 bases and at J to 2 bases, leaving 9 bases not matched to a gene. Source study methods: To classify distant metastasis in papillary thyroid cancer, a model was built from CDR3 differences across clinicopathological groups. TCRdb re-called the PCR reads with MiXCR. The V and J calls shown here were made by TCRdb, not taken from the authors' results. The sample has about 21,000 clones; approximately 16% are singletons. This clone was picked up many times. Its antigen remains unidentified. Each patient went into thyroid surgery without having received any treatment.

The rearrangement uses TRBV5-4 and TRBJ2-3, with TRBD2 matching 7 bases. The clonotype was recovered from a male donor with papillary thyroid cancer or a benign thyroid nodule (not recorded which). Some clones in this sample may be carry-over from other donors' samples. The sequenced sample was blood. CDR3 region: CASSSSGGFLTDTQYF. The DNA of the CDR3 is TGTGCCAGCAGCTCCTCGGGGGGTTTCCTCACAGATACGCAGTATTTT.